These 6 T cell receptor beta chains came from one sample sequenced in a study of molecular identifiers for immune sequencing clone quantification. One entry per CDR3 protein results from TCRdb running MiXCR on the PCR reads. The sample includes about 630,000 distinct CDR3 sequences, about 25% of them seen just once. The specimen sequenced was naive CD8+ T cells from blood, with Jurkat cell RNA spiked in. Described subset: FACS-sorted CD8+CD4-CCR7+CD45RA+ naive T cells. Source of these receptors: a human donor in good health. Some libraries in this study had Jurkat cell RNA spiked in.

This chain links TRBV3-1 with TRBJ1-1; 8 bases line up with TRBD1. V lost 4 bases to trimming and J lost 0 bases; unmatched junction nucleotides: 16. The CDR3 length is 19 residues. Per the germline V gene, CDR1 is LGHDT and CDR2 is YNNKEL (reference sequence). CDR3 bases: TGTGCCAGCAGCCGGACAGGGCTTAATCCCCACTATTTGAACACTGAAGCTTTCTTT. This encodes CASSRTGLNPHYLNTEAFF.

V is TRBV6-1 and J is TRBJ2-5, with D perhaps being TRBD1 or TRBD2 (6 bases each). V shed 7 bases and J shed 13 bases, with 25 bases lying between them. The CDR3 is 14 amino acids. The V gene's germline CDR1 is MNHNS and CDR2 SASEGT. The CDR3, as DNA: TGTGCCAGCACCAAAAGGCAAGGGGGGCAGCCTTCGTACTTC. Translation gives CASTKRQGGQPSYF.

This clonotype has only one observation. The chain has TRBV2 and TRBJ2-3, with D possibly matching TRBD1 (8 bases). This CDR3 region has 17 residues. V was shortened by 7 bases and J by 8 bases, with 28 bases between the two germline ends. Germline CDR1 SNHLY, CDR2 FYNNEI. CDR3: CASNLRGGQGASATQYF. CDR3 DNA sequence: TGTGCCAGCAACCTACGCGGGGGCCAGGGGGCATCAGCTACGCAGTATTTT.

For this clonotype: The conserved phenylalanine or tryptophan is not found at the CDR3 terminus, so this likely reflects a read error. The chain couples TRBV27 to TRBJ2-7; 11 bases map to TRBD2. Germline trimming cut 6 bases from V and 4 bases from J; bases unmatched to any gene: 5. CDR1 is MNHEY, CDR2 SMNVEV, per germline (reference sequence). The CDR3 sequence is 14 residues long. CDR3 DNA: TGTGCCAGCAGCCCGTCTAGCGGGAGGTACGAGCAGTACATC. Translated, it gives CASSPSSGRYEQYI.

In regard to this clonotype: This sequence may be a read error, since a much larger clone differs from it by one base. The chain is built from TRBV6-2 or TRBV6-3 and TRBJ2-2; perhaps TRBD1 as D (6 bases). Germline values: CDR1 MNHEY, CDR2 SVGEGT. There are 14 residues in the CDR3. The CDR3 bases are TGTGCCAGCAGTGGACGATGGGACACCGGGGAGCTGCTTTTT. Translating gives CASSGRWDTGELLF.

Comment on this clonotype: One junction end disagrees with the germline gene, perhaps due to a read error. This chain connects TRBV6-5 to TRBJ1-1, with D uncertain. This CDR3 has 13 amino acids. Germline V CDR1 and CDR2: MNHEY, SVGAGI. CDR3 protein: CASGYSSNTEAFF. CDR3 DNA: TGTGCCAGCGGTTACTCTTCTAACACTGAAGCTTTCTTT.